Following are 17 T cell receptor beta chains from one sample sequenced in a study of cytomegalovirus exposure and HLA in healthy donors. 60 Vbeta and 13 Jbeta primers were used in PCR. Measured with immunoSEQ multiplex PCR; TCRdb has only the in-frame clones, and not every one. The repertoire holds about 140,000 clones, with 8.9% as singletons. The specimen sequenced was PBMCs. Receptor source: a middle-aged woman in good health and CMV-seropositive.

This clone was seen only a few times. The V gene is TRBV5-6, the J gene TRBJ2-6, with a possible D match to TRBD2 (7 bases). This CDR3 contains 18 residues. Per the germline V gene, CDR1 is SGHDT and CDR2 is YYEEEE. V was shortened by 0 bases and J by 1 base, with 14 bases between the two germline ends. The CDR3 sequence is CASSLVGGAASGANVLTF. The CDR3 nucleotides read TGTGCCAGCAGCTTGGTTGGGGGGGCGGCATCTGGGGCCAACGTCCTGACTTTC.

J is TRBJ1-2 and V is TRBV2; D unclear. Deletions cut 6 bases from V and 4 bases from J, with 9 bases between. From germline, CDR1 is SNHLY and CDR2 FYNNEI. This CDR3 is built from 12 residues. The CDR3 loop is CASSDHSYGYTF. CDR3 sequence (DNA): TGTGCCAGCAGCGACCACAGCTATGGCTACACCTTC.

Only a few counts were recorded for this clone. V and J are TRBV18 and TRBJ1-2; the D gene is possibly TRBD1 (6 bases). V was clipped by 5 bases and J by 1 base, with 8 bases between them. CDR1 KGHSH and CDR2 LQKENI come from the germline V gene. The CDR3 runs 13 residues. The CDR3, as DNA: TGTGCCAGCTCAGAGGACAGTAACTATGGCTACACCTTC. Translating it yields CASSEDSNYGYTF.

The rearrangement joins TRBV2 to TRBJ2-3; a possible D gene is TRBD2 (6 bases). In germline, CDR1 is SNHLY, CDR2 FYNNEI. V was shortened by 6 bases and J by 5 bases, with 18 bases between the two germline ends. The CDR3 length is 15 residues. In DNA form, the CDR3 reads TGTGCCAGCAGCCCCCCGGGGAGGCAGAAAGATACGCAGTATTTT. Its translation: CASSPPGRQKDTQYF.

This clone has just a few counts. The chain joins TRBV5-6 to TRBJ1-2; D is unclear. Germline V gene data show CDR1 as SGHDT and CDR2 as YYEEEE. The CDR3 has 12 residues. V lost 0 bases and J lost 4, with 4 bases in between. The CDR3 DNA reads TGTGCCAGCAGCTTGGACAGCTATGGCTACACCTTC. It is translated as CASSLDSYGYTF.

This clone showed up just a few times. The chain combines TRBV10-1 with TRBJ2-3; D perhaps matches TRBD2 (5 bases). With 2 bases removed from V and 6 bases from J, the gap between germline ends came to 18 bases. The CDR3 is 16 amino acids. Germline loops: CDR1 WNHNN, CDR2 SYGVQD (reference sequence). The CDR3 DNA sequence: TGCGCCAGCAGTGAGGGACGCCGGGGTTTTGTGGATACGCAGTATTTT. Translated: CASSEGRRGFVDTQYF.

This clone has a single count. The CDR3 is CASSFGTRGASDTQYF. CDR3 nucleotides: TGTGCCAGCAGCTTCGGGACTAGGGGGGCATCAGATACGCAGTATTTT. The chain recombines TRBV7-3 with TRBJ2-3, with 8 bases identical to TRBD2. The CDR3 consists of 16 residues. Germline V gives CDR1 SGHTA, CDR2 FQGTGA. J was trimmed by 4 bases and V by 3 bases; bases with no gene match: 9.

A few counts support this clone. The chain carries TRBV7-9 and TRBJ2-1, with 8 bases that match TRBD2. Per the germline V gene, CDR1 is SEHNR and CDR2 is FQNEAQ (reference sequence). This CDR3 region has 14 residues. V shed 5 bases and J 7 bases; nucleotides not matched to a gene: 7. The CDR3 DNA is TGTGCCAGCAGCCCCCCCGGGAGGGAGAATGAGCAGTTCTTC. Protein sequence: CASSPPGRENEQFF.

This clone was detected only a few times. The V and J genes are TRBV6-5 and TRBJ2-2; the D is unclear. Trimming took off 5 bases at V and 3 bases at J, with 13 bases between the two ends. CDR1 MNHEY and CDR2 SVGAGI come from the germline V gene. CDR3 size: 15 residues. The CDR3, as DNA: TGTGCCAGCAGTCCTCCCGGGTCCTACACCGGGGAGCTGTTTTTT. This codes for CASSPPGSYTGELFF.

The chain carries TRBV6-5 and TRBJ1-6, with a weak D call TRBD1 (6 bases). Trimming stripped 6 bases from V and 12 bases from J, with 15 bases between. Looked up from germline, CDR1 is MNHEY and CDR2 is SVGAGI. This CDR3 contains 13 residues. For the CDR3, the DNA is TGTGCCAGCAGCTTGGACAGCCCAGGACCCCTCCACTTT. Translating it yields CASSLDSPGPLHF.

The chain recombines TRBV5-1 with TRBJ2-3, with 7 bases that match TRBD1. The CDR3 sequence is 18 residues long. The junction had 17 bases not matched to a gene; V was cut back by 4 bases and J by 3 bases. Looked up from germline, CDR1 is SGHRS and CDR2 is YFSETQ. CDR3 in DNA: TGCGCCAGCAGCCCCAGTATAGCCACAGGGGTCAAAACAGATACGCAGTATTTT. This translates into CASSPSIATGVKTDTQYF.

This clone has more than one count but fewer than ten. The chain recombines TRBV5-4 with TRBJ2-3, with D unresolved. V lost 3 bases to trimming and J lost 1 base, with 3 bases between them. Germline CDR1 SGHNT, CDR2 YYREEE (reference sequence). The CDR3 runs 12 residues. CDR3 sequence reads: CASSSRTDTQYF. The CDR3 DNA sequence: TGTGCCAGCAGCTCTCGCACAGATACGCAGTATTTT.

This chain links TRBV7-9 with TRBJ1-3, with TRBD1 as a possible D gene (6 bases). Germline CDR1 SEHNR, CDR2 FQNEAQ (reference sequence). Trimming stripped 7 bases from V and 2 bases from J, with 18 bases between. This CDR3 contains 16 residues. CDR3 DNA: TGTGCCAGCACACTGACACCACAGGGTCCTGGAAACACCATATATTTT. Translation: CASTLTPQGPGNTIYF.

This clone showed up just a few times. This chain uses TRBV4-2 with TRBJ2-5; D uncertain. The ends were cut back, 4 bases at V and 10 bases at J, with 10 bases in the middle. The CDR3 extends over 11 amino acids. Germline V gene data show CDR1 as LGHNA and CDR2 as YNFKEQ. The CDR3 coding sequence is TGTGCCAGCAGCCCTACACTATTCCAGTACTTC. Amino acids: CASSPTLFQYF.

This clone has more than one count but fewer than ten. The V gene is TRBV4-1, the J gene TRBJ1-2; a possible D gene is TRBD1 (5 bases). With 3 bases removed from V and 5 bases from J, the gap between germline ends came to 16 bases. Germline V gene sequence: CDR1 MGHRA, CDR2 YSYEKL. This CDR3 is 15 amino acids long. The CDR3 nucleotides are TGCGCCAGCAGCCACCCAACAGACAGCACGTATGGCTACACCTTC. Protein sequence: CASSHPTDSTYGYTF.

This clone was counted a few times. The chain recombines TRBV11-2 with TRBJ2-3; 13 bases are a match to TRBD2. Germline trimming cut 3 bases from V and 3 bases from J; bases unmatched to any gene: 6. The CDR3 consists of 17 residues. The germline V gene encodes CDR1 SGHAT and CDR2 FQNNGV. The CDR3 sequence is CASSFLSTSGGTDTQYF. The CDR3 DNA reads TGTGCCAGCAGCTTTCTCTCGACTAGCGGGGGGACAGATACGCAGTATTTT.

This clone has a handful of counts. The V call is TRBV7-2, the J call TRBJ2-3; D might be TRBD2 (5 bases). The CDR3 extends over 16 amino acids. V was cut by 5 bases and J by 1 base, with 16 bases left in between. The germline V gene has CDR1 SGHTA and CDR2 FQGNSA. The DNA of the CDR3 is TGTGCCAGCAGCCTAGACCGAGCGGCTGGCACAGATACGCAGTATTTT. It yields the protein CASSLDRAAGTDTQYF.